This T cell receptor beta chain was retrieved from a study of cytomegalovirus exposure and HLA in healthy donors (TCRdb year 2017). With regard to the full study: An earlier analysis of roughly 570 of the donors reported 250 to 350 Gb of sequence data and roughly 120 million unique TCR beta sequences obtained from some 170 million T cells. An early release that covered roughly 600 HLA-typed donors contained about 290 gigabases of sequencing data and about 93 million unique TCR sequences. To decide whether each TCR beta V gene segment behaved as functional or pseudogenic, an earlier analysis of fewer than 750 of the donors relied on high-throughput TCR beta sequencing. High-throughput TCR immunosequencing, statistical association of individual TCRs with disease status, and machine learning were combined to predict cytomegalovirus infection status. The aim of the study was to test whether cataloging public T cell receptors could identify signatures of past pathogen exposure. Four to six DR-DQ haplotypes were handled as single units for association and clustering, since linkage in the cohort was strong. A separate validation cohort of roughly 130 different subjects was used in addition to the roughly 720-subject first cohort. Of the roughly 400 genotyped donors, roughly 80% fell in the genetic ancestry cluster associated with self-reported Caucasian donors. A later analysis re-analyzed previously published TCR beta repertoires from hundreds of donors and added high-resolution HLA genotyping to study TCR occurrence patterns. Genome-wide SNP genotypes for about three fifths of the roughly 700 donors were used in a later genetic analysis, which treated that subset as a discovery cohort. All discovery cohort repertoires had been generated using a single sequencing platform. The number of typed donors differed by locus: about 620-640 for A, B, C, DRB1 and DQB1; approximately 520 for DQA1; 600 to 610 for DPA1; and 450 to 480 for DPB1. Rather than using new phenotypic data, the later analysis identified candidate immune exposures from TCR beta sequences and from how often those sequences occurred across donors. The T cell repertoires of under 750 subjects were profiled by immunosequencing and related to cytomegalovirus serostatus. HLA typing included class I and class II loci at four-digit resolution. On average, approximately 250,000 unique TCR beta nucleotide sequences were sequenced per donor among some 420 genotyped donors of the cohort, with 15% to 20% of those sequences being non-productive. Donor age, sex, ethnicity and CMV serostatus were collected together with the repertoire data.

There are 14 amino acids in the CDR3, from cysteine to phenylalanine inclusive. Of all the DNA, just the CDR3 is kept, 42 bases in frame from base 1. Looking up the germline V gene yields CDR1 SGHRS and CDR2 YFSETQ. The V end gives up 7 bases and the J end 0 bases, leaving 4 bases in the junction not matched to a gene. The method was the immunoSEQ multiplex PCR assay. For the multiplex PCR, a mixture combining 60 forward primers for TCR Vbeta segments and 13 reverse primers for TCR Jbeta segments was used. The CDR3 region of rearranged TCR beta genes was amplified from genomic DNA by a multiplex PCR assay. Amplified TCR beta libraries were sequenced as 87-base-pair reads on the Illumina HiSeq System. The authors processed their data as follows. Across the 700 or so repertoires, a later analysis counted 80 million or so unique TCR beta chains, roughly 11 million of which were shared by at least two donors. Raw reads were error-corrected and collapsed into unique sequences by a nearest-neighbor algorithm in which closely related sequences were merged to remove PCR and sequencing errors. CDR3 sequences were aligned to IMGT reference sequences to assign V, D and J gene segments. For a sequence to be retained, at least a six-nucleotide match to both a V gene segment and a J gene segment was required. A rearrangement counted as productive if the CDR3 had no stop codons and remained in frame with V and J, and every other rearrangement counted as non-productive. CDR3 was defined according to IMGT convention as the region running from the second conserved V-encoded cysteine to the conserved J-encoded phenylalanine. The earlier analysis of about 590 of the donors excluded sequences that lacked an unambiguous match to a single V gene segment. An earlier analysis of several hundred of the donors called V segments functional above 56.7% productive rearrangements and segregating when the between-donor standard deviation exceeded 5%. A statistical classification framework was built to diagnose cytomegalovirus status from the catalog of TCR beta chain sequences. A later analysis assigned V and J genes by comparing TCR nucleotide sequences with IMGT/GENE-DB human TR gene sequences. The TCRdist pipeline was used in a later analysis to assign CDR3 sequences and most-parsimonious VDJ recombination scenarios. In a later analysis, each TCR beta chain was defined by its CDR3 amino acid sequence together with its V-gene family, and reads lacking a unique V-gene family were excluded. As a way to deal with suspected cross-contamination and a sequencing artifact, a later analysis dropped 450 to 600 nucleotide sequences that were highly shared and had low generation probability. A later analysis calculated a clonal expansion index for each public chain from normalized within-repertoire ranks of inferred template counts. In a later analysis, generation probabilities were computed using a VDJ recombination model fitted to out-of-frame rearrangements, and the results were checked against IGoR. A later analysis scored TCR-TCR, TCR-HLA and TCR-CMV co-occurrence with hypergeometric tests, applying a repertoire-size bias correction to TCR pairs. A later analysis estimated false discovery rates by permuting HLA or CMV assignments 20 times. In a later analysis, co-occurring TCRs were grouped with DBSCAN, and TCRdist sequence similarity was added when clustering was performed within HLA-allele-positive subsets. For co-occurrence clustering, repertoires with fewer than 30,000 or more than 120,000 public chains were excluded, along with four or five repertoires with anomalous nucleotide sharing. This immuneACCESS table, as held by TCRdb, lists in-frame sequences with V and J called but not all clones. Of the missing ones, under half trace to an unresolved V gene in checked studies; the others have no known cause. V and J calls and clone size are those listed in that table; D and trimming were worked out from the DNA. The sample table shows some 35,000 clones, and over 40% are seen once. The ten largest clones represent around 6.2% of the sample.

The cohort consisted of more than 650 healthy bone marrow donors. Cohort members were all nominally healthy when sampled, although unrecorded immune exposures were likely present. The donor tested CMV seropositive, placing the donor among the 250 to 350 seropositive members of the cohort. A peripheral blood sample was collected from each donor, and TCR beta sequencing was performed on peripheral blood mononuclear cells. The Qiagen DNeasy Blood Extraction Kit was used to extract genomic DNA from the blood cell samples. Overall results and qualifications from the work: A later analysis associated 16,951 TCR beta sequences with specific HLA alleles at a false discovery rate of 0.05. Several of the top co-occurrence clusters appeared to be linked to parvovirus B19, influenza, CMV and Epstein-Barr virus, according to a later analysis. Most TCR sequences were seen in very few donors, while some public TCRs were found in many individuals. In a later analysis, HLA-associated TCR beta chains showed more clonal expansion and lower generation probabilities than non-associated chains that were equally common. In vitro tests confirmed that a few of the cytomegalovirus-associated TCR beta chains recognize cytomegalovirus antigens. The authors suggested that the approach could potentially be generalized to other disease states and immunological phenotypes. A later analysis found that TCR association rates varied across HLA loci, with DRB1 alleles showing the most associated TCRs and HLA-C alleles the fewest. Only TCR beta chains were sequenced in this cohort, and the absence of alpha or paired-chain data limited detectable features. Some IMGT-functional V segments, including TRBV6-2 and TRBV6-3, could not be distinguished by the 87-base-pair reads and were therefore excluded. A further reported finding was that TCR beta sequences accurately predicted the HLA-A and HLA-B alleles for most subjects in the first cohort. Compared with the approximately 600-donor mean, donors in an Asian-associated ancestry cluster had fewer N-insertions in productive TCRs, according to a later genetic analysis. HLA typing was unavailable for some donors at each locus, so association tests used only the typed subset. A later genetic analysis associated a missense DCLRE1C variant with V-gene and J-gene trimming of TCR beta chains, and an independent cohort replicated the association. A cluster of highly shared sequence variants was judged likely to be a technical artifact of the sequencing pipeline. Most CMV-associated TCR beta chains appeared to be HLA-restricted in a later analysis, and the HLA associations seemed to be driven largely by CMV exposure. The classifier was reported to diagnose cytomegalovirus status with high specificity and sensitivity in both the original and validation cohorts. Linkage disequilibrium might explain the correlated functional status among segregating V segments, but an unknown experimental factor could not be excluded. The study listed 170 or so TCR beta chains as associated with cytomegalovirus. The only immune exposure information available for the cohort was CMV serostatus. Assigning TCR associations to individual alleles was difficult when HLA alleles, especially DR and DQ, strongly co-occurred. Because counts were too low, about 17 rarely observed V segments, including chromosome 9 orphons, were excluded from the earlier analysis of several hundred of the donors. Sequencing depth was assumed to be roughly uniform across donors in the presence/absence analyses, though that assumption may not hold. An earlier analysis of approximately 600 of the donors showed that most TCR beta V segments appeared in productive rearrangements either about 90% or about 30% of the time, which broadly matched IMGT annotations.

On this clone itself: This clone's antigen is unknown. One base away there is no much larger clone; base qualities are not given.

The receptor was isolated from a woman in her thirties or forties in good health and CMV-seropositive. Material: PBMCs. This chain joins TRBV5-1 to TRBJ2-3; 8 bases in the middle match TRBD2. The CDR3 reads CASLRGGSTDTQYF. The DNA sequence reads TGCGCCAGCCTCCGGGGGGGAAGCACAGATACGCAGTATTTT. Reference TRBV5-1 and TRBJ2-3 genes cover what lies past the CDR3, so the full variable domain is KAGVTQTPRYLIKTRGQQVTLSCSPISGHRSVSWYQQTPGQGLQFLFEYFSETQRNKGNFPGRFSGRQFSNSRSEMNVSTLELGDSALYLCASLRGGSTDTQYFGPGTRLTVL.